A selection of T cell receptor beta chains follows, all from one sample in a study of blood T cell repertoires in COVID-19. TCRdb's copy holds only in-frame clones and misses some; the assay was immunoSEQ multiplex PCR. The data contain under 200,000 clones, around nine tenths of them singletons. Input material: peripheral blood. Receptors were obtained from a woman between 65 and 79 years old with COVID-19, enrolled during active disease. Each CDR3 is given with its conserved first and last residue. The D gene is left open where the match is weak. The listing skips clone size in some rows; elsewhere it reads once, few, many or a size class.

V	D	size	length	J	DNA	CDR3
TRBV28	NA	few	15	TRBJ1-5	TGTGCCAGCAGCTCCGGGGATGGGTTGGATCAGCCCCAGCATTTT	CASSSGDGLDQPQHF
TRBV28	NA	NA	12	TRBJ2-7	TGTGCCAGCAGTTTTCTGGGAGACGAGCAGTACTTC	CASSFLGDEQYF
TRBV2	NA	NA	13	TRBJ1-4	TGTGCCAGCAGGTCCGGGCCAGGCGGAGGACTGTTTTTT	CASRSGPGGGLFF
TRBV3-1/TRBV3-2	NA	NA	10	TRBJ2-5	TGTGCCAGCAGCCAGGGCATACAGTACTTC	CASSQGIQYF
TRBV29-1	TRBD1	NA	12	TRBJ1-2	TGCAGCGCAGGGGGGGATTTAAGCGGCTACACCTTC	CSAGGDLSGYTF
TRBV15	NA	few	14	TRBJ1-5	TGTGCCACCAGCAGAGATTGGAGGAATCAGCCCCAGCATTTT	CATSRDWRNQPQHF
TRBV27	TRBD2	NA	17	TRBJ2-7	TGTGCCAGCAGTTTAGAGGGGACTAGCGGGGGGAACTACGAGCAGTACTTC	CASSLEGTSGGNYEQYF
TRBV28	NA	NA	14	TRBJ2-7	TGTGCCAGCACTATTGGGCAGGGGTTCAACGAGCAGTACTTC	CASTIGQGFNEQYF
TRBV7-7	TRBD2	NA	15	TRBJ2-3	TGTGCCAGCAGCTTAGGAGCGGGGGCAGGAGATACGCAGTATTTT	CASSLGAGAGDTQYF
TRBV28	NA	NA	13	TRBJ1-5	TGTGCCAGCAGTTATCAGGTTATAAGGCCCCAGCATTTT	CASSYQVIRPQHF
TRBV27	NA	NA	14	TRBJ1-1	TGTGCCAGCAGTCTATTCCCCAGGGACACTGAAGCTTTCTTT	CASSLFPRDTEAFF
TRBV21-1	NA	few	18	TRBJ1-3	TGTGCCAGCAGTCCACCGGGACAGGGGAAGACGAATGGAAACACCATATATTTT	CASSPPGQGKTNGNTIYF
TRBV2	TRBD1	NA	15	TRBJ1-1	TGTGCCAGCAGTGAAAGGGGGACAGTGAACACTGAAGCTTTCTTT	CASSERGTVNTEAFF
TRBV20-1	NA	NA	10	TRBJ1-2	TGCAGTGCGCCAGAGAGGGGCTACACCTTC	CSAPERGYTF
TRBV28	NA	NA	12	TRBJ2-7	TGTGCCAGCGATGGAGGGTCGGGCGAGCAGTACTTC	CASDGGSGEQYF
TRBV19	TRBD1	NA	13	TRBJ1-2	TGTGCCAGTAGCTCCGGGACAGGAAGAGGCTACACCTTC	CASSSGTGRGYTF
TRBV21-1	NA	NA	14	TRBJ1-1	TGTGCCAGCAAGGGATTGGGGGAGGACACTGAAGCTTTCTTT	CASKGLGEDTEAFF
TRBV2	NA	NA	14	TRBJ1-2	TGTGCCAGTCAGGGAGGGCCCTCTAACTATGGCTACACCTTC	CASQGGPSNYGYTF
TRBV7-2	TRBD1	NA	18	TRBJ1-3	TGTGCCAGCAGCTTAATGATCCCGGGACAGGGAGGAGGAAACACCATATATTTT	CASSLMIPGQGGGNTIYF
TRBV9	TRBD1	NA	15	TRBJ1-2	TGTGCCAGCAGCGCTGGGGACAGTTTAATCTATGGCTACACCTTC	CASSAGDSLIYGYTF
TRBV5-1	TRBD1	NA	15	TRBJ2-7	TGCGCCAGCAGCCCCCGGGGGACAGGGATGGGAGAGCAGTACTTC	CASSPRGTGMGEQYF
TRBV7-8	NA	NA	14	TRBJ1-2	TGTGCCAGCAGCTTAGTTCGGGGAAACTATGGCTACACCTTC	CASSLVRGNYGYTF
TRBV7-9	TRBD2	NA	18	TRBJ2-7	TGTGCCAGCACTCGCTGGGAGAGCGGGACGGGTCGAACCTACGAGCAGTACTTC	CASTRWESGTGRTYEQYF
TRBV28	NA	NA	13	TRBJ1-2	TGTGCCAGCAGTTTAAGCCTGGGGCTCGGCTACACCTTC	CASSLSLGLGYTF
TRBV6-5	NA	few	12	TRBJ2-1	TGTGCCAGCAGCGGACAGCTCAATGAGCAGTTCTTC	CASSGQLNEQFF
TRBV5-4	TRBD2	NA	16	TRBJ2-3	TGTGCCAGCAGCTTGCAACTAGCGGGGAAGAAAGATACGCAGTATTTT	CASSLQLAGKKDTQYF